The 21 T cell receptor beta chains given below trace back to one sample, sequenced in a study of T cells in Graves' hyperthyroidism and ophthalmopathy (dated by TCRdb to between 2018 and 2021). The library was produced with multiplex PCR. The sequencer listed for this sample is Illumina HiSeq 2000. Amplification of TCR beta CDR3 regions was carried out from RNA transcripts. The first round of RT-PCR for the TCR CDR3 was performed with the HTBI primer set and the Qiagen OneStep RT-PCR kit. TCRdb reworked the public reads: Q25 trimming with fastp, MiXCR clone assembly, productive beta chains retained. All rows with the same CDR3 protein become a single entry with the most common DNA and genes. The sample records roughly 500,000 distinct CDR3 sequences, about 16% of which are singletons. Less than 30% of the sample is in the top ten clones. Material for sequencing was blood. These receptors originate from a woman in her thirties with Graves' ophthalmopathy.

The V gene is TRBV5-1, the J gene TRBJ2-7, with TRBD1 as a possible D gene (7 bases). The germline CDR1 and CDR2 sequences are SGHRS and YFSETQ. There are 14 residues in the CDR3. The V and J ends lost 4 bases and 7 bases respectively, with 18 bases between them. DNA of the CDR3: TGCGCCAGCAGCCCCGGGGCAGGGGGGAAAGAGCAGTACTTC. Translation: CASSPGAGGKEQYF.

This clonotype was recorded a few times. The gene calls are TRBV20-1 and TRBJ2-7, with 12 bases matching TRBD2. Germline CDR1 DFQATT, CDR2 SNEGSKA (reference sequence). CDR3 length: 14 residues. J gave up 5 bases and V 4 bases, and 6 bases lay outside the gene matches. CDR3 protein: CSATLRTSGDEQYF. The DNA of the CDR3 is TGCAGTGCTACCCTCCGGACTAGCGGGGACGAGCAGTACTTC.

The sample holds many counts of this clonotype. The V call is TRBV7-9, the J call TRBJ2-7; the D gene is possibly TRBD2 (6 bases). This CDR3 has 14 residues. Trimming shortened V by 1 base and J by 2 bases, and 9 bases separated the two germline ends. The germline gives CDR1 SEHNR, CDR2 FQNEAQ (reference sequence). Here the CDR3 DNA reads TGTGCCAGCAGCTTAGGGGAGGCAACCTACGAGCAGTACTTC. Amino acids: CASSLGEATYEQYF.

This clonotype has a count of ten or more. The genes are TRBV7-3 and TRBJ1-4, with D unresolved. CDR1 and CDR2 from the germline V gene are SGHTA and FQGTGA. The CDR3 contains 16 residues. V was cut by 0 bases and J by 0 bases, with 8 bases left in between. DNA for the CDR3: TGTGCCAGCAGCTTAACGCCCCCAACAACTAATGAAAAACTGTTTTTT. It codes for CASSLTPPTTNEKLFF.

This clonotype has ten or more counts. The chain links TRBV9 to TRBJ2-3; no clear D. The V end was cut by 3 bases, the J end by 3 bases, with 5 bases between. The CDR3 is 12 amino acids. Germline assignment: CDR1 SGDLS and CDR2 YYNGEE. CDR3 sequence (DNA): TGTGCCAGCAGCGCGAAGACAGATACGCAGTATTTT. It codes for CASSAKTDTQYF.

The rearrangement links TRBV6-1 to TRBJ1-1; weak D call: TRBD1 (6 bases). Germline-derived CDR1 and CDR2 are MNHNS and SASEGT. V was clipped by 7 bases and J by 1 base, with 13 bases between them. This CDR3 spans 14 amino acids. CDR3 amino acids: CASNTGQRNTEAFF. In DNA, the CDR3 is TGTGCCAGCAACACGGGACAAAGGAACACTGAAGCTTTCTTT.

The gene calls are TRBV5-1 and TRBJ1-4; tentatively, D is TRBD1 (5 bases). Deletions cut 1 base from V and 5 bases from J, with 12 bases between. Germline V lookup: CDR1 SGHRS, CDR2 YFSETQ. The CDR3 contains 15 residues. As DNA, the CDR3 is TGCGCCAGCAGCTTGAGGCAGGGAGAGAATGAAAAACTGTTTTTT. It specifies CASSLRQGENEKLFF.

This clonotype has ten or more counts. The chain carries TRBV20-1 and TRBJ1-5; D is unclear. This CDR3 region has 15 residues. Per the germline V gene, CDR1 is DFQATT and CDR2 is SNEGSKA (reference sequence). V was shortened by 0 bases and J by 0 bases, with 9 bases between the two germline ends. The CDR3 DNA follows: TGCAGTGCTAGAGATTTCAGGAATAGCAATCAGCCCCAGCATTTT. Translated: CSARDFRNSNQPQHF.

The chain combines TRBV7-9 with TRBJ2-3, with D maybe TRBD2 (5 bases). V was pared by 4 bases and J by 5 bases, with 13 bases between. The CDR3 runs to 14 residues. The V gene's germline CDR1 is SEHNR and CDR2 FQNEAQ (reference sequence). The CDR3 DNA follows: TGTGCCAGCAGCTCATCACTAGGAGGAGATACGCAGTATTTT. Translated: CASSSSLGGDTQYF.

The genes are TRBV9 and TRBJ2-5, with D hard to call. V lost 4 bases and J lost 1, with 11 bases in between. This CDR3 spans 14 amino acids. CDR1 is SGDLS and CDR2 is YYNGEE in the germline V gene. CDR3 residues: CASSPTRIQETQYF. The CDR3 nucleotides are TGTGCCAGCAGCCCCACTCGGATCCAAGAGACCCAGTACTTC.

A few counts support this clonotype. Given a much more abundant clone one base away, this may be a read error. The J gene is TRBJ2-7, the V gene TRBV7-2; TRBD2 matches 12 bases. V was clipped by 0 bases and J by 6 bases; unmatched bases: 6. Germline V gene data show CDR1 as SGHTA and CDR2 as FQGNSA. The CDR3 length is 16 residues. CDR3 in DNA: TGTGCCAGCAGCTTAGCCCGACTAGCGGGAGACTGCGAGCAGTACTTC. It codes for CASSLARLAGDCEQYF.

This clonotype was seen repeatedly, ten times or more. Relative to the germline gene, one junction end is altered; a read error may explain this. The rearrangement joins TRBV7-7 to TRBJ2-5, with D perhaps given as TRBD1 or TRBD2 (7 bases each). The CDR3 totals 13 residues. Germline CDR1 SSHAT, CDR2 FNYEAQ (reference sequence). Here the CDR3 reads CASSSGGEETQYF. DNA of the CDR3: TGTGCTAGCAGCTCAGGGGGGGAAGAGACCCAGTACTTC.

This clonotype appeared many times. The CDR3 nucleotides read TGTGCCAGCAGTAAGGACAGGGCGGATCAGCCCCAGCATTTT. Amino acid sequence: CASSKDRADQPQHF. The chain uses TRBV2 and TRBJ1-5, with 8 bases that match TRBD1. The CDR3 sequence is 14 residues long. The J segment lost 5 bases and the V segment lost 5 bases, leaving 5 bases of the junction unmatched. Germline V gene lookup returns CDR1 SNHLY and CDR2 FYNNEI.

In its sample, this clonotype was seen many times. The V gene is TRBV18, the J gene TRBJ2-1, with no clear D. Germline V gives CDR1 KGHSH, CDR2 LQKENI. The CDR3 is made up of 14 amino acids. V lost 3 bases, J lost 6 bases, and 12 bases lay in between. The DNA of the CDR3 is TGTGCCAGCTCACCCCCCAATCTCCTCAATGAGCAGTTCTTC. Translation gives CASSPPNLLNEQFF.

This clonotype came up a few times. The CDR3 sequence is CASSFSAGGAGELFF. CDR3 sequence (DNA): TGTGCCAGCAGCTTTTCGGCAGGGGGGGCCGGGGAGCTGTTTTTT. This chain uses TRBV7-3 with TRBJ2-2; D may be TRBD1 or TRBD2 (7 bases each). Germline V CDR1 and CDR2: SGHTA, FQGTGA. V was clipped by 3 bases and J by 6 bases, with 14 bases between them. The CDR3 runs 15 residues. The full variable domain, in which reference TRBV7-3 and TRBJ2-2 provide the parts outside the CDR3, is GAGVSQTPSNKVTEKGKYVELRCDPISGHTALYWYRQSLGQGPEFLIYFQGTGAADDSGLPNDRFFAVRPEGSVSTLKIQRTERGDSAVYLCASSFSAGGAGELFFGEGSRLTVL.

The CDR3 sequence is CASTFALGNEKLFF. CDR3 DNA: TGTGCCAGCACTTTTGCCTTGGGGAATGAAAAACTGTTTTTT. The chain couples TRBV28 to TRBJ1-4; D remains unclear. V lost 7 bases and J lost 5, with 14 bases in between. Germline V gene lookup returns CDR1 MDHEN and CDR2 SYDVKM. The length of the CDR3 is 14 residues.

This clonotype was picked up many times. The CDR3 loop is CASSQREGYNSPLHF. The CDR3 nucleotides read TGTGCCAGCAGCCAACGGGAGGGGTATAATTCACCCCTCCACTTT. This chain links TRBV3-1 with TRBJ1-6; possibly TRBD1 for D (5 bases). The CDR3 totals 15 residues. CDR1 and CDR2 from the germline V gene are LGHDT and YNNKEL (reference sequence). V lost 2 bases and J 4 bases, leaving 9 bases between the germline ends.

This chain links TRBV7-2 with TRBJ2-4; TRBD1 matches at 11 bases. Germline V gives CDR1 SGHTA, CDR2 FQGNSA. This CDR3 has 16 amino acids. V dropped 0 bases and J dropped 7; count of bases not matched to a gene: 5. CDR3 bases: TGTGCCAGCAGCTTAGCCCCGGGACAGGGGGGGAACATTCAGTACTTC. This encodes CASSLAPGQGGNIQYF.

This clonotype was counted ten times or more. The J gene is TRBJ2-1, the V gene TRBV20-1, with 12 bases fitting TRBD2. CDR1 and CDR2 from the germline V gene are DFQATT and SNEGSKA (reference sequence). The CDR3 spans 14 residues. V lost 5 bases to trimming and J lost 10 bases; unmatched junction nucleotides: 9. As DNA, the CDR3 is TGCAGTGCTCAACTAGCGGGAGGCCTAAAGGAGCAGTTCTTC. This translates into CSAQLAGGLKEQFF.

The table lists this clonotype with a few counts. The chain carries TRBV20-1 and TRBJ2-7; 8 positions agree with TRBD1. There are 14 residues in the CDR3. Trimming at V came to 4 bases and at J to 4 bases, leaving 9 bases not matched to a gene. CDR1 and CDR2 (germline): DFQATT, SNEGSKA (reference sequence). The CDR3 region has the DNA TGCAGTGCTACCACCGACAGGGGAGTATACGAGCAGTACTTC. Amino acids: CSATTDRGVYEQYF.

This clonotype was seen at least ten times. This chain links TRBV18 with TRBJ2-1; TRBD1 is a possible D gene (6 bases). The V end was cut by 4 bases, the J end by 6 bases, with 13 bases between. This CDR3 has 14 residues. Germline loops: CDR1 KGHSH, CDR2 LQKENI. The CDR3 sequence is CASSQGDASNEQFF. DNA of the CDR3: TGTGCCAGCTCACAGGGGGATGCCAGCAATGAGCAGTTCTTC.